The sequence of this TCR beta chain was determined in a study of CD8+CD57+ T cells in acquired aplastic anemia. The study profiled TCR beta VDJ and CDR3 using genomic DNA as template. TCRdb redid the calling of the reads with MiXCR, one entry per CDR3 protein. This sample has around 200,000 distinct CDR3 sequences, with less than 60% found just once. This clonotype appeared many times. Germline V gives CDR1 ENHRY, CDR2 SYGVKD. This CDR3 is 19 amino acids long. V lost 6 bases, J lost 3 bases, and 19 bases stayed unmatched. Patients chosen for sequencing had CD8+CD57+ cells that had expanded, as shown by flow cytometry.

This sequence originates from a human donor with aplastic anemia. The sample was sorted CD4+, CD8+, or CD8+CD57+ T cells (not recorded which) from PBMCs. This chain uses TRBV10-3 with TRBJ1-2; 10 bases agree with TRBD1. CDR3 DNA: TGTGCCATCAGAGCGATCCCGGGACAGGGGATGGGGGAAGACTATGGCTACACCTTC. Amino acids: CAIRAIPGQGMGEDYGYTF.